These T cell receptor beta chains were read from a single sample in a study of blood T cell repertoires in COVID-19. Measured with immunoSEQ multiplex PCR; TCRdb has only the in-frame clones, and not every one. The repertoire holds 350,000 to 500,000 clones, with roughly 88% as singletons. Sequencing was carried out using PBMCs or T cells enriched from blood (not recorded which). These receptors came from a woman aged 18-29 years who had been exposed to COVID-19. Both conserved end residues are part of each CDR3. Fields, in order: clone size, V gene, D gene, J gene, CDR3 protein, CDR3 DNA. The D gene is left open where the match is weak. The size field is filled for only some rows; it gives once, few, many or a size class.

abundance: -
v_gene: TRBV18
d_gene: TRBD1
j_gene: TRBJ1-2
CDR3aa: CASSPGQNYGYTF
CDR3nt: TGTGCCAGCTCACCGGGACAGAACTATGGCTACACCTTC

abundance: -
v_gene: TRBV6-5
d_gene: TRBD2
j_gene: TRBJ2-7
CDR3aa: CASSYSRDYSYEQYF
CDR3nt: TGTGCCAGCAGTTACTCTAGGGACTACTCCTACGAGCAGTACTTC

abundance: -
v_gene: TRBV28
d_gene: -
j_gene: TRBJ1-1
CDR3aa: CASRVWGGDTEAFF
CDR3nt: TGTGCCAGCAGAGTTTGGGGAGGGGACACTGAAGCTTTCTTT

abundance: -
v_gene: TRBV2
d_gene: TRBD1
j_gene: TRBJ1-2
CDR3aa: CASSDDRGYGYTF
CDR3nt: TGTGCCAGCAGTGACGACAGGGGATATGGCTACACCTTC

abundance: -
v_gene: TRBV28
d_gene: -
j_gene: TRBJ2-7
CDR3aa: CASRLTPGYEQYF
CDR3nt: TGTGCCAGCAGGTTGACTCCCGGCTACGAGCAGTACTTC

abundance: once
v_gene: TRBV2
d_gene: TRBD2
j_gene: TRBJ2-3
CDR3aa: CATGGGSDTQYF
CDR3nt: TGTGCCACGGGGGGAGGGTCAGATACGCAGTATTTT

abundance: -
v_gene: TRBV5-1
d_gene: -
j_gene: TRBJ2-5
CDR3aa: CASSLYSRTQETQYF
CDR3nt: TGCGCCAGCAGCTTGTATAGCCGAACCCAAGAGACCCAGTACTTC

abundance: -
v_gene: TRBV4-2
d_gene: -
j_gene: TRBJ1-5
CDR3aa: CASSQDPNQPQHF
CDR3nt: TGTGCCAGCAGCCAAGACCCTAATCAGCCCCAGCATTTT

abundance: -
v_gene: TRBV3-1/TRBV3-2
d_gene: -
j_gene: TRBJ1-1
CDR3aa: CASSQVPSTPEAFF
CDR3nt: TGTGCCAGCAGCCAAGTACCGTCAACTCCTGAAGCTTTCTTT

abundance: -
v_gene: TRBV27
d_gene: TRBD2
j_gene: TRBJ2-4
CDR3aa: CASSSSSGLAGGPARNIQYF
CDR3nt: TGTGCCAGCAGTTCTTCATCGGGACTAGCGGGGGGGCCGGCCAGGAACATTCAGTACTTC

abundance: -
v_gene: TRBV27
d_gene: -
j_gene: TRBJ2-7
CDR3aa: CASSLLTGGGHEQYF
CDR3nt: TGTGCCAGCAGTTTACTGACGGGGGGCGGGCACGAGCAGTACTTC

abundance: -
v_gene: TRBV12-3/TRBV12-4
d_gene: -
j_gene: TRBJ2-3
CDR3aa: CASSFRGDTQYF
CDR3nt: TGTGCCAGCAGTTTCAGGGGAGATACGCAGTATTTT

abundance: -
v_gene: TRBV19
d_gene: TRBD1
j_gene: TRBJ2-5
CDR3aa: CASRVTGQETQYF
CDR3nt: TGTGCCAGTAGGGTGACAGGGCAAGAGACCCAGTACTTC

abundance: few
v_gene: TRBV15
d_gene: TRBD1
j_gene: TRBJ1-1
CDR3aa: CATSRAIRTGGFLTEAFF
CDR3nt: TGTGCCACCAGCAGGGCTATAAGGACAGGGGGTTTCTTAACTGAAGCTTTCTTT

abundance: -
v_gene: TRBV7-9
d_gene: TRBD2
j_gene: TRBJ2-7
CDR3aa: CASSLASGKYEQYF
CDR3nt: TGTGCCAGCAGCTTGGCTAGCGGGAAATACGAGCAGTACTTC

abundance: -
v_gene: TRBV9
d_gene: -
j_gene: TRBJ1-3
CDR3aa: CASSVVASGGTSGNTIYF
CDR3nt: TGTGCCAGCAGCGTAGTGGCTTCCGGGGGAACCTCTGGAAACACCATATATTTT

abundance: once
v_gene: TRBV3-1/TRBV3-2
d_gene: TRBD1
j_gene: TRBJ2-7
CDR3aa: CASRLGQGVYEQYF
CDR3nt: TGTGCCAGCAGGCTCGGACAGGGAGTCTACGAGCAGTACTTC

abundance: -
v_gene: TRBV4-3
d_gene: TRBD1
j_gene: TRBJ1-4
CDR3aa: CASSQAPQGANEKLFF
CDR3nt: TGCGCCAGCAGCCAAGCCCCACAGGGGGCTAATGAAAAACTGTTTTTT

abundance: -
v_gene: TRBV7-2
d_gene: -
j_gene: TRBJ1-5
CDR3aa: CASSLANQPQHF
CDR3nt: TGTGCCAGCAGCTTGGCCAATCAGCCCCAGCATTTT

abundance: once
v_gene: TRBV5-1
d_gene: -
j_gene: TRBJ2-5
CDR3aa: CAAGGGPGETQYF
CDR3nt: TGCGCCGCGGGCGGGGGCCCCGGGGAGACCCAGTACTTC

abundance: few
v_gene: TRBV7-9
d_gene: -
j_gene: TRBJ2-7
CDR3aa: CASSLRTGEQYF
CDR3nt: TGTGCCAGCAGCTTACGTACGGGCGAGCAGTACTTC

abundance: -
v_gene: TRBV19
d_gene: TRBD1
j_gene: TRBJ1-4
CDR3aa: CASTSGDSSEKLFF
CDR3nt: TGTGCCAGTACCTCCGGGGACAGCAGTGAAAAACTGTTTTTT